This T cell receptor (beta chain) was identified in a study of CD8 T cells in ankylosing spondylitis. The study, taken as a whole, reports: What appeared characteristic of ankylosing spondylitis blood was a TCR beta motif of fewer than ten highly homologous variants.

A note on this clonotype: Its antigen remains unidentified.

With molecular barcodes, quantitative 5'-RACE was used to make the TCR beta libraries. TCRdb reprocessed the 5' RACE reads via MiXCR and lists one record per CDR3 protein. This sample yields about 130,000 distinct CDR3 sequences, of which around 9% are seen a single time; more than 3% belongs to the top ten. The V gene lost 1 base and the J gene lost 3 bases, with 18 bases spanning the gap. The CDR3 has 18 residues. The germline V gene has CDR1 SGHAT and CDR2 FQDESV (reference sequence). V gene TRBV11-1 combines with J gene TRBJ2-2; D is uncertain. The sequence came from a male donor with ankylosing spondylitis or in good health (not recorded which). Sequenced material: blood, either unsorted or a sorted T cell fraction (not recorded which). The chain's CDR3 is CASSLGVVSQGHTGELFF. As DNA, the CDR3 is TGTGCCAGCAGCTTAGGCGTTGTCTCCCAAGGCCACACCGGGGAGCTGTTTTTT.